This T cell receptor (beta chain) is from a study of identifying expanded T cells in peripheral blood. General study points: Over about two and four weeks, about 16.4 and 19 clones changed, versus around 1.1 between replicates. Clone count variance between roughly 2-week samples rose with total template count.

As regards this clone: Its target is unknown.

V was pared by 6 bases and J by 3 bases, with 9 bases of the junction left unmatched. The CDR3 is 16 amino acids. Germline lookup yields CDR1 MNHNY and CDR2 SVGAGI (reference sequence). Healthy donors had no documented immune events, such as infections, while sampled. Using immunoSEQ multiplex PCR, the repertoire was profiled, and TCRdb retains in-frame clones only, with some absent. Among more than 45,000 clones listed, around four fifths were seen once. V usage is TRBV6-6 and J usage is TRBJ1-5, with 9 bases fitting TRBD1. The sample was blood. The sequence was collected from a person aged 18-70 years in good health. This CDR3 is CASSPAGQGPNQPQHF. The CDR3 DNA sequence: TGTGCCAGCAGCCCAGCGGGACAGGGTCCCAATCAGCCCCAGCATTTT.